This T cell receptor beta chain was identified during a study of blood T cell repertoires in COVID-19. Recruits, aged roughly 18 to 100 years, lived in around 24 US areas. Two negative PCRs, clearance, or symptom resolution had been documented for recovered Cohort 3 donors. In the source study's methods: For nucleated cells, counts were estimated from reference gene primer amplification. TCRdb's table, derived via immunoSEQ multiplex PCR, lists solely in-frame clones and lacks some. The V and J calls and clone size come from that table; D and trimming were worked out from the DNA. This table has some 270,000 clones, 70% to 90% appearing once. Per germline, CDR1 SGHDN and CDR2 FVKESK. The CDR3 is 15 amino acids. V lost 1 base and J lost 3, with 12 bases in between.

This clonotype was obtained from a woman aged 25 to 45 who had recovered from COVID-19. Specimen: PBMCs or T cells enriched from blood (not recorded which). The genes are TRBV14 and TRBJ1-1; D might be TRBD1 (5 bases). CDR3 DNA sequence: TGTGCCAGCAGCCAAGCCCACAGGCCTTACACTGAAGCTTTCTTT. It yields the protein CASSQAHRPYTEAFF.